Below, 28 T cell receptor beta chains from the same sample are listed, as sequenced in a study of radiotherapy plus CTLA-4 blockade in lung cancer (dated by TCRdb to 2016 to 2018). The library was generated by the immunoSEQ multiplex PCR assay. Entries here come from immuneACCESS through TCRdb and include only in-frame sequences with V and J called. Some clones fail to appear in such tables; in the studies checked, an unresolved V gene covers under half of the shortfall, and the cause of the remainder is unknown. Recorded for this sample are approximately 89,000 clones; approximately 83% of them occurred a single time. The ten largest clones capture approximately 15% of the sample. The sequenced sample was peripheral blood, obtained from a patient treated with radiotherapy plus ipilimumab. The receptors were gathered from a human donor with non-small cell lung cancer that progressed on radiotherapy plus ipilimumab.

V and J are TRBV28 and TRBJ2-2; D perhaps matches TRBD1 (5 bases). The CDR3 sequence is 14 residues long. V lost 4 bases to trimming and J lost 6 bases, with 12 bases between them. CDR1 is MDHEN, CDR2 SYDVKM, per germline. CDR3 DNA sequence: TGTGCCAGCAGTTCCAGGGTTGCGGCCGGGGAGCTGTTTTTT. Its protein product is CASSSRVAAGELFF.

The rearrangement links TRBV6-4 to TRBJ1-2; D might be TRBD1 (5 bases). The CDR3 is 14 residues long. Trimming cost V 7 bases and J 4 bases, with 16 bases left between them. The germline V gene has CDR1 MRHNA and CDR2 SNTAGT. The CDR3 region is CASMGGGTPYGYTF. The CDR3 DNA is TGTGCCAGCATGGGGGGAGGGACCCCCTATGGCTACACCTTC.

The chain carries TRBV27 and TRBJ2-3; 9 nucleotides agree with TRBD2. Per the germline V gene, CDR1 is MNHEY and CDR2 is SMNVEV (reference sequence). The CDR3 sequence is 16 residues long. J gave up 3 bases and V 2 bases, and 6 bases lay outside the gene matches. The CDR3 nucleotides read TGTGCCAGCAGTTTAAGAGGGCGGGGGGGAACAGATACGCAGTATTTT. This gives the protein CASSLRGRGGTDTQYF.

The V and J genes are TRBV7-9 and TRBJ1-2, with TRBD1 matching over 8 bases. The CDR3 length is 16 residues. Trimming took 5 bases from V and 7 from J; bases not matched to a gene: 15. Germline V CDR1 and CDR2: SEHNR, FQNEAQ (reference sequence). The CDR3 nucleotides are TGTGCCAGCAGCCCCAGTCTAGGACAGGGAATAAGTGGCTACACCTTC. This translates into CASSPSLGQGISGYTF.

This clone was recorded a few times. The chain recombines TRBV7-9 with TRBJ2-2, with a possible D match to TRBD2 (7 bases). The CDR3 contains 16 residues. The V gene's germline CDR1 is SEHNR and CDR2 FQNEAQ (reference sequence). The V end lost 7 bases, the J end lost 3 bases, and 18 bases lay between the germline ends. This CDR3 is CASTLRGALDTGELFF. The CDR3 coding sequence is TGTGCCAGCACCCTTCGGGGGGCCCTTGACACCGGGGAGCTGTTTTTT.

V gene TRBV7-9 combines with J gene TRBJ2-1; a possible D gene is TRBD2 (5 bases). With 8 bases removed from V and 9 bases from J, the gap between germline ends came to 11 bases. This CDR3 comprises 11 residues. CDR1 is SEHNR, CDR2 FQNEAQ, per germline (reference sequence). This CDR3 is CASEGYREQFF. DNA of the CDR3: TGTGCCAGCGAGGGCTACCGTGAGCAGTTCTTC.

The chain combines TRBV27 with TRBJ1-6, with 12 bases fitting TRBD1. This CDR3 spans 17 amino acids. After removal of 6 bases from V and 9 bases from J, the junction contained 12 bases not matched to a gene. Germline CDR1 and CDR2: MNHEY and SMNVEV (reference sequence). The CDR3 DNA reads as TGTGCCAGCAGCCTAATCACCCGGGACAGGGGGCCTTCACCCCTCCACTTT. Translated: CASSLITRDRGPSPLHF.

V usage is TRBV7-9 and J usage is TRBJ2-5; D uncertain. The CDR3 is 12 residues long. With 10 bases removed from V and 4 bases from J, the gap between germline ends came to 13 bases. CDR1 SEHNR and CDR2 FQNEAQ come from the germline V gene (reference sequence). The CDR3, as DNA: TGTGCCACTGCTGAGTTAGGAGAGACCCAGTACTTC. Protein: CATAELGETQYF.

The chain uses TRBV7-2 and TRBJ2-1; D is ambiguous. From germline, CDR1 is SGHTA and CDR2 FQGNSA. V was clipped by 1 base and J by 6 bases, with 7 bases between them. CDR3 length: 13 residues. CDR3 sequence (DNA): TGTGCCAGCAGCTTAGGCAGGTTCAATGAGCAGTTCTTC. Translating gives CASSLGRFNEQFF.

The V call is TRBV9, the J call TRBJ2-2; possibly TRBD2 for D (6 bases). V lost 4 bases and J lost 11, with 15 bases in between. Germline CDR1 SGDLS, CDR2 YYNGEE. This CDR3 has 13 residues. CDR3 nucleotide sequence: TGTGCCAGCAGCTTCGTCGGGGGTCACGAGCTGTTTTTT. Its protein product is CASSFVGGHELFF.

This clone was seen a few times. The genes are TRBV5-4 and TRBJ2-5, with D maybe TRBD1 (5 bases). The V end was cut by 4 bases, the J end by 4 bases, with 14 bases between. The length of the CDR3 is 14 residues. In germline, CDR1 is SGHNT, CDR2 YYREEE (reference sequence). This CDR3 reads CASSPLGARETQYF. CDR3 DNA sequence: TGTGCCAGCAGCCCTCTAGGGGCCCGAGAGACCCAGTACTTC.

The V call is TRBV7-6, the J call TRBJ1-5; D not certain. The CDR3 has 14 amino acids. Trimming stripped 1 base from V and 4 bases from J, with 8 bases between. The V gene's germline CDR1 is SGHVS and CDR2 FNYEAQ. This CDR3 reads CASSLGTVNQPQHF. The DNA for the CDR3 is TGTGCCAGCAGCTTAGGAACAGTAAATCAGCCCCAGCATTTT.

Concerning this clone itself: An end of the junction does not agree with germline; a read error may underlie this. The rearrangement uses TRBV6-1 and TRBJ1-4; D might be TRBD1 (6 bases). The CDR3 covers 10 residues. The V gene's germline CDR1 is MNHNS and CDR2 SASEGT. The CDR3 loop reads CASSGTFEIF. CDR3 bases: TGTGCCAGCAGCGGGACATTCGAGATTTTT.

The rearrangement uses TRBV6-5 and TRBJ2-3; 7 bases line up with TRBD1. Germline V lookup: CDR1 MNHEY, CDR2 SVGAGI. The CDR3 extends over 15 amino acids. Trimming cost V 2 bases and J 0 bases; bases outside gene matches: 2. CDR3 region: CASSYRDRSTDTQYF. The CDR3, as DNA: TGTGCCAGCAGTTACCGGGACAGAAGCACAGATACGCAGTATTTT.

This CDR3 reads CASSPKGVGETQYF. In DNA form, the CDR3 reads TGTGCCAGCAGCCCCAAGGGGGTTGGAGAGACCCAGTACTTC. The genes are TRBV6-5 and TRBJ2-5, with a tentative D call TRBD1 (6 bases). CDR1 is MNHEY and CDR2 is SVGAGI in the germline V gene. This CDR3 is built from 14 residues. Deletions cut 6 bases from V and 4 bases from J, with 15 bases between.

As DNA, the CDR3 is TGTGCCAGCGGCCCAAGGACCACAGATACGCAGTATTTT. Translating it yields CASGPRTTDTQYF. V is TRBV7-9 and J is TRBJ2-3; D unresolved. V was cut by 8 bases and J by 2 bases, with 11 bases left in between. CDR3 length: 13 residues. Germline CDR1 SEHNR, CDR2 FQNEAQ (reference sequence).

This rearrangement joins TRBV6-5 to TRBJ1-2; D possibly corresponds to TRBD1 (5 bases). The V end lost 8 bases, the J end lost 5 bases, and 12 bases lay between the germline ends. This CDR3 contains 12 residues. Per germline, CDR1 MNHEY and CDR2 SVGAGI. CDR3 residues: CASAGGVYGYTF. The CDR3 DNA is TGTGCCAGCGCTGGGGGGGTTTATGGCTACACCTTC.

The chain is built from TRBV19 and TRBJ1-5; D remains ambiguous. V gave up 1 base and J gave up 1 base, with 14 bases separating them. From germline, CDR1 is LNHDA and CDR2 SQIVND (reference sequence). CDR3 length: 17 residues. The CDR3 loop reads CASSIGQTLGSNQPQHF. CDR3 sequence (DNA): TGTGCCAGTAGTATAGGACAAACCCTTGGGAGCAATCAGCCCCAGCATTTT. The complete variable domain, with remaining parts taken from reference TRBV19 and TRBJ1-5, reads DGGITQSPKYLFRKEGQNVTLSCEQNLNHDAMYWYRQDPGQGLRLIYYSQIVNDFQKGDIAEGYSVSREKKESFPLTVTSAQKNPTAFYLCASSIGQTLGSNQPQHFGDGTRLSIL.

The chain's CDR3 is CASSLVRYGYTF. Here the CDR3 DNA reads TGTGCCAGCAGTTTGGTTCGCTATGGCTACACCTTC. The rearrangement uses TRBV28 and TRBJ1-2, with D hard to call. V was trimmed by 3 bases and J by 4 bases, leaving 6 bases between them. CDR1 and CDR2 (germline): MDHEN, SYDVKM. The CDR3 length is 12 residues.

V and J are TRBV27 and TRBJ2-7, with 8 bases fitting TRBD1. The CDR3 totals 17 residues. J was trimmed by 3 bases and V by 2 bases; bases with no gene match: 12. Germline V gene data show CDR1 as MNHEY and CDR2 as SMNVEV (reference sequence). This CDR3 reads CASSLGWGRTGRYEQYF. The CDR3 region has the DNA TGTGCCAGCAGTTTAGGGTGGGGGCGGACAGGGCGCTACGAGCAGTACTTC.

The V and J genes are TRBV5-1 and TRBJ2-3; 7 positions agree with TRBD2. In germline, CDR1 is SGHRS, CDR2 YFSETQ. The CDR3 is 15 residues long. V lost 4 bases to trimming and J lost 2 bases; unmatched junction nucleotides: 7. Here the CDR3 DNA reads TGCGCCAGCAGCGAGGCTGCGGGAGACACAGATACGCAGTATTTT. This codes for CASSEAAGDTDTQYF.

CDR3 region: CASSYVAAYGYTF. CDR3 nucleotides: TGTGCCAGCAGCTACGTGGCGGCCTATGGCTACACCTTC. The V gene is TRBV6-1, the J gene TRBJ1-2; D is unresolved. The V gene lost 6 bases and the J gene lost 4 bases, with 12 bases spanning the gap. Germline V gives CDR1 MNHNS, CDR2 SASEGT. This CDR3 has 13 amino acids.

The chain joins TRBV5-1 to TRBJ2-2, with D maybe TRBD1 (5 bases). Germline V lookup: CDR1 SGHRS, CDR2 YFSETQ. The CDR3 extends over 14 amino acids. Trimming stripped 1 base from V and 5 bases from J, with 9 bases between. The CDR3 reads CASSLTRVTGELFF. The CDR3 coding sequence is TGCGCCAGCAGCTTGACCAGGGTTACCGGGGAGCTGTTTTTT.

V and J are TRBV5-1 and TRBJ2-5; the D gene is possibly TRBD2 (6 bases). Matching the DNA end better, TRBJ2-7 makes the J call doubtful. This CDR3 has 13 residues. The V gene's germline CDR1 is SGHRS and CDR2 YFSETQ. CDR3 protein: CASSTGVGYEQYF. The DNA of the CDR3 is TGCGCCAGCAGCACGGGGGTCGGCTACGAGCAGTACTTC.

This chain links TRBV2 with TRBJ1-1, with a possible D match to TRBD1 (5 bases). The CDR3 totals 14 residues. Germline V CDR1 and CDR2: SNHLY, FYNNEI. The germline V and J ends were trimmed by 5 bases and 1 base, with 11 bases remaining between them. The CDR3 sequence: CASSRDAQNTEAFF. The CDR3 DNA reads TGTGCCAGCAGTCGGGACGCCCAGAACACTGAAGCTTTCTTT.

The gene calls are TRBV5-1 and TRBJ1-3, with 8 bases identical to TRBD1. The CDR3 totals 14 residues. Germline CDR1 is SGHRS and CDR2 is YFSETQ. After removal of 1 base from V and 3 bases from J, the junction contained 0 bases not matched to a gene. In nucleotides, the CDR3 is TGCGCCAGCAGCTTGACAGGGGGTGGAAACACCATATATTTT. Residues: CASSLTGGGNTIYF.

This chain joins TRBV7-9 and TRBJ2-2; no firm D call. The CDR3 totals 10 residues. CDR1 is SEHNR, CDR2 FQNEAQ, per germline (reference sequence). Trimming took 3 bases from V and 7 from J, leaving 0 bases between them. The CDR3 sequence: CASSFGELFF. Written as DNA, the CDR3 is TGTGCCAGCAGCTTCGGGGAGCTGTTTTTT.

The chain combines TRBV7-8 with TRBJ2-2; weak D call: TRBD2 (6 bases). The CDR3 is made up of 15 amino acids. Germline CDR1 is SGHVS and CDR2 is FQNEAQ. Trimming took 5 bases from V and 1 from J, leaving 11 bases between them. The CDR3 region has the DNA TGTGCCAGCAGCCGCGGGACTCAGAACACCGGGGAGCTGTTTTTT. Its translation is CASSRGTQNTGELFF.